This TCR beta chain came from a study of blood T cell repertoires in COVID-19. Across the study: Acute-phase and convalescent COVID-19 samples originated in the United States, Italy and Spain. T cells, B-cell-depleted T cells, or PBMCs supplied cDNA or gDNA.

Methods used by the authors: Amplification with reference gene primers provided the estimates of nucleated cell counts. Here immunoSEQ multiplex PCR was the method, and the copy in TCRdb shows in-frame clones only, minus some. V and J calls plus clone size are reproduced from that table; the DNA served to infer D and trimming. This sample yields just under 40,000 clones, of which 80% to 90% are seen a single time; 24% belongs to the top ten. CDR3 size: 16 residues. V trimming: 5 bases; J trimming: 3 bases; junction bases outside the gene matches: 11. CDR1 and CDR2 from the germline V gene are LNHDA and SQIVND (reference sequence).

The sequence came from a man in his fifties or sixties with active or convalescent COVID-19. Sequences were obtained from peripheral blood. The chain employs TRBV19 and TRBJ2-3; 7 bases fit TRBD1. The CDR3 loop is CASSGRDSPDTDTQYF. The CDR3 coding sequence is TGTGCCAGTAGTGGCCGGGACAGCCCAGATACAGATACGCAGTATTTT.